Reported below is one T cell receptor (beta chain). Antigen specificity is unknown. The time point denotes: week 47, end of study. Vaccination used 300 ug of mutant IDH1 20-mer peptide per dose, with topical imiquimod. The donor cohort comprised cases of new WHO grade 3 or 4 IDH1-mutant, ATRX-lost astrocytoma. The method was immunoSEQ multiplex PCR; TCRdb's version includes in-frame clones alone and lacks a portion of them. The sample consists of approximately 80,000 clones, approximately 78% of them appearing once. The data were taken from a study of a mutant IDH1 vaccine in newly diagnosed glioma. Across the whole study: Beginning 4-6 weeks after radiotherapy alone, or with temozolomide cycles, vaccination took place. The therapy given earlier, which was standard therapy, consisted of radiotherapy, temozolomide, or both, and most of the patients received both. Week 35 was safety follow-up visit V12; week 47 was end-of-study visit V13.

The CDR3 is 16 residues long. The germline V gene has CDR1 SGHVS and CDR2 FQNEAQ. V shed 5 bases, J shed 4 bases, and the junction held 10 bases outside the gene matches. The chain couples TRBV7-8 to TRBJ2-5; 10 bases map to TRBD1. The sample was PBMCs, taken from a glioma patient whose treatment included an IDH1 peptide vaccine. This sequence originates from a man aged 35 to 55 with glioma. The CDR3 here is CASSPGGQGVRETQYF. The CDR3, as DNA: TGTGCCAGCAGCCCAGGAGGACAGGGGGTGCGAGAGACCCAGTACTTC.